This T cell receptor beta chain was obtained from a study of T-cell reconstitution after alpha-beta-depleted transplantation in children. General study findings and limits: Reportedly, only several hundred clones from non-depleted graft cells drove alpha-beta T-cell counts at about two months. T-cell counts and diversity at one year following transplant were attributed mainly to newly produced T cells.

As concerns this clonotype: Its antigen remains unknown.

The CDR3 has 15 amino acids. Germline lookup yields CDR1 SNHLY and CDR2 FYNNEI. The ends lost 2 bases at V and 6 bases at J; junction bases unmatched: 4. Preparation of the TCRbeta library used unique molecular identifiers. TCRdb passed the PCR reads through MiXCR, listing each CDR3 protein once. This sample carries under 400,000 distinct CDR3 sequences, around 25% of them seen once, and the ten largest clones take 9.5% to 12%. The rearrangement uses TRBV2 and TRBJ2-7; 13 bases map to TRBD2. Sample: PBMCs, mostly from graft donor cells, taken 180 days after TCRalphabeta/CD19-depleted stem cell transplant. The sequence derives from a male patient younger than 18 who had a stem cell transplant for acute lymphoblastic leukemia, so the T cells may come from the graft donor. The CDR3 reads CASSERLAGGIEQYF. Here the CDR3 DNA reads TGTGCCAGCAGTGAAAGACTAGCGGGGGGCATCGAGCAGTACTTC.